This T cell receptor beta chain was sequenced during a study of cytomegalovirus exposure and HLA in healthy donors. The PCR had 60 Vbeta and 13 Jbeta primers. Sequencing was performed with immunoSEQ multiplex PCR; in TCRdb, only in-frame clones are kept and a portion is missing. The sample shows 150,000 or so clones, roughly four fifths of them seen only once. This clone has just one count. The antigen remains undetermined. This CDR3 comprises 14 residues. Trimming left V 3 bases short and J 1 base short, with 9 bases between. Germline loops: CDR1 LNHDA, CDR2 SQIVND (reference sequence). Points from the study as a whole: A missense variant in DCLRE1C was later tied to TCR beta V- and J-gene trimming. Rare TCR sequences dominated, though some public TCRs recurred in many donors.

Sample: PBMCs. V usage is TRBV19 and J usage is TRBJ1-1, with TRBD1 as a possible D gene (5 bases). The origin of this receptor is a female donor in good health and CMV-seronegative. In nucleotides, the CDR3 is TGTGCCAGTAGTATCTGGGGGGAGAACACTGAAGCTTTCTTT. It translates to CASSIWGENTEAFF.